The sequence of this T cell receptor (beta chain) was determined in a study of blood T cells in healthy people across ages. Donor samples were obtained from healthy Caucasian individuals from Russia, aged 6 to 90. PBMCs, at least 7 million per sample, were isolated. Study-wide findings and caveats: Long-lived donors exceeded aged donors in naive CD4+ cells and diversity.

The authors ran a second PCR of about 7 to 12 cycles using a sample-barcoded 5' primer and a J-beta primer mix. TCRdb itself ran the 5' RACE reads through MiXCR, one entry per CDR3 protein. Of roughly 1,000,000 distinct CDR3 sequences listed, less than 25% were seen once; the top ten hold approximately 0.79%. About this clonotype: The antigen remains unidentified.

These same data were also listed under a study on T cells of mothers and their children.

The TCR comes from a girl aged 2 to 10 in good health. The sequenced sample consisted of blood.

In DNA form, the CDR3 reads TGTGCCAGCAGTCTTCTAAGTGGTGGGGGTGAGATAGAGACCCAGTACTTC. Its protein is CASSLLSGGGEIETQYF. V gene TRBV28 combines with J gene TRBJ2-5; D could derive from TRBD1 or TRBD2 (5 bases each). Trimming removed 5 bases at V and 4 bases at J, with 23 bases between. The CDR3 covers 17 residues. Germline loops: CDR1 MDHEN, CDR2 SYDVKM. The whole variable domain, filled in from reference TRBV28 and TRBJ2-5, reads DVKVTQSSRYLVKRTGEKVFLECVQDMDHENMFWYRQDPGLGLRLIYFSYDVKMKEKGDIPEGYSVSREKKERFSLILESASTNQTSMYLCASSLLSGGGEIETQYFGPGTRLLVL.